The 14 T cell receptor beta chains given below trace back to one sample, sequenced in a study of shared clonotypes between healthy human individuals. Sequencing was performed with immunoSEQ multiplex PCR; in TCRdb, only in-frame clones are kept and a portion is missing. The sample contains about 2.1 million clones, 93% of which appear only once. Naive CD8 isolation took CD45RO-negative cells positively selected for CCR7 and excluded terminally differentiated effector memory CD45RA+ cells. The sample taken for sequencing was naive CD8+ T cells from PBMCs. The origin of the receptors is a young man in good health. Some clones in this sample may be carry-over from other donors' samples.

This clone appeared once. The chain recombines TRBV4-1 with TRBJ2-7, with D perhaps TRBD1 (6 bases). The CDR3 totals 14 residues. The V end was cut by 5 bases, the J end by 0 bases, with 11 bases between. CDR1 and CDR2 (germline): MGHRA, YSYEKL. CDR3 in amino acids: CASSEQGLSYEQYF. The CDR3 nucleotides read TGCGCCAGCAGCGAACAGGGTCTCTCCTACGAGCAGTACTTC.

This chain joins TRBV28 and TRBJ1-2; D unclear. The CDR3 is 16 amino acids. Trimming pared 7 bases from V and 5 bases from J, leaving 23 bases between. The germline V gene encodes CDR1 MDHEN and CDR2 SYDVKM. In DNA form, the CDR3 reads TGTGCCAGCACCTTAAGGTACACAGACCCACGATATGGCTACACCTTC. It yields the protein CASTLRYTDPRYGYTF.

The chain carries TRBV7-6 and TRBJ2-7; 10 bases are a match to TRBD1. The length of the CDR3 is 15 residues. The trim removed 5 bases at V and 6 bases at J, leaving 10 bases unmatched. Germline lookup yields CDR1 SGHVS and CDR2 FNYEAQ. In nucleotides, the CDR3 is TGTGCCAGCAGCGGTCGGGACAGGGGAAGGGTCGAGCAGTACTTC. Translation gives CASSGRDRGRVEQYF.

The table lists this clone with a count of one. V usage is TRBV7-9 and J usage is TRBJ2-3; TRBD2 is a possible D gene (5 bases). Germline-derived CDR1 and CDR2 are SEHNR and FQNEAQ (reference sequence). The CDR3 consists of 14 residues. V lost 0 bases and J 5 bases, leaving 9 bases between the germline ends. CDR3: CASSLARAGDTQYF. The CDR3 DNA is TGTGCCAGCAGCTTAGCGCGGGCCGGAGATACGCAGTATTTT.

V is TRBV7-9 and J is TRBJ2-1; no firm D call. Germline CDR1 SEHNR, CDR2 FQNEAQ (reference sequence). The CDR3 loop spans 17 amino acids. With 5 bases removed from V and 2 bases from J, the gap between germline ends came to 19 bases. CDR3 DNA: TGTGCCAGCAGCCCCCAGAAGGGATTGGGTACCTACAATGAGCAGTTCTTC. Residues: CASSPQKGLGTYNEQFF.

The chain couples TRBV5-6 to TRBJ2-3; 9 bases agree with TRBD1. From germline, CDR1 is SGHDT and CDR2 YYEEEE. The CDR3 totals 16 residues. The V segment lost 4 bases and the J segment 3 bases; nucleotides outside the gene matches: 9. In DNA form, the CDR3 reads TGTGCCAGCAGCCCGGGATACAGGGGGCCAACAGATACGCAGTATTTT. Translated, it gives CASSPGYRGPTDTQYF.

V usage is TRBV10-2 and J usage is TRBJ2-3; D gene unclear. This CDR3 is 14 amino acids long. Germline assignment: CDR1 WSHSY and CDR2 SAAADI. V was pared by 6 bases and J by 4 bases, with 14 bases between. CDR3 nucleotides: TGCGCCAGCAGCGATCTAGACTCGGCAGATACGCAGTATTTT. This translates into CASSDLDSADTQYF.

The chain is built from TRBV27 and TRBJ2-2; possibly TRBD2 for D (7 bases). Germline V gene data show CDR1 as MNHEY and CDR2 as SMNVEV (reference sequence). The CDR3 is made up of 15 amino acids. V shed 2 bases and J shed 4 bases, with 11 bases lying between them. CDR3 in amino acids: CASSLLGGATGELFF. The CDR3 nucleotides read TGTGCCAGCAGTTTACTAGGGGGGGCCACCGGGGAGCTGTTTTTT.

As concerns this clone: One end of the junction does not line up with germline, which may come from a read error. V usage is TRBV5-6 and J usage is TRBJ2-1; 9 nucleotides match TRBD1. The CDR3 has 13 amino acids. CDR1 SGHDT and CDR2 YYEEEE come from the germline V gene. The CDR3 loop reads CASTTTPGTGSVF. DNA for the CDR3: TGTGCCAGCACCACCACCCCCGGGACAGGGTCAGTCTTC.

The V and J genes are TRBV6-5 and TRBJ1-4; D is undetermined. Between the trimmed V and J ends, which lost 5 bases and 7 bases, there was a span of 14 bases. The CDR3 has 14 amino acids. The germline CDR1 and CDR2 sequences are MNHEY and SVGAGI. DNA of the CDR3: TGTGCCAGCAGTCGCAGAGTGTTTGGTGAAAAACTGTTTTTT. As protein: CASSRRVFGEKLFF.

A remark on this clone: The sample has other DNA sequences that encode this CDR3 too. V usage is TRBV30 and J usage is TRBJ1-5; unclear D gene. The CDR3 totals 13 residues. The germline CDR1 and CDR2 sequences are GTSNPN and SVGIG (reference sequence). V was cut by 0 bases and J by 2 bases, with 5 bases left in between. The CDR3 nucleotides read TGTGCCTGGAGTGTCGAAGGCAATCAGCCCCAGCATTTT. It translates to CAWSVEGNQPQHF.

A single count supports this clone. The V and J genes are TRBV27 and TRBJ2-7; maybe TRBD1 (6 bases). Germline CDR1 and CDR2: MNHEY and SMNVEV (reference sequence). The V end lost 0 bases, the J end lost 1 base, and 13 bases lay between the germline ends. The CDR3 totals 16 residues. For the CDR3, the DNA is TGTGCCAGCAGTTTATCACCAGGGGCGACATCCTACGAGCAGTACTTC. Protein sequence: CASSLSPGATSYEQYF.

CDR3 DNA sequence: TGCGCCAGCAGCCAAGACCAGGCAGAGCCTTACAATGAGCAGTTCTTC. Protein product: CASSQDQAEPYNEQFF. The gene calls are TRBV4-1 and TRBJ2-1; D not certain. There are 16 residues in the CDR3. Trimming left V 0 bases short and J 4 bases short, with 13 bases between. In germline, CDR1 is MGHRA, CDR2 YSYEKL.

This clone was detected once. The chain employs TRBV27 and TRBJ2-5; 8 positions agree with TRBD2. The V gene end was trimmed by 7 bases and the J gene end by 5 bases; junction bases not matched to a gene: 9. The CDR3 runs to 14 residues. In germline, CDR1 is MNHEY, CDR2 SMNVEV (reference sequence). The CDR3 DNA reads TGTGCCAGCAAAATCGGGGGGGCCGGGGAGACCCAGTACTTC. Residues: CASKIGGAGETQYF.